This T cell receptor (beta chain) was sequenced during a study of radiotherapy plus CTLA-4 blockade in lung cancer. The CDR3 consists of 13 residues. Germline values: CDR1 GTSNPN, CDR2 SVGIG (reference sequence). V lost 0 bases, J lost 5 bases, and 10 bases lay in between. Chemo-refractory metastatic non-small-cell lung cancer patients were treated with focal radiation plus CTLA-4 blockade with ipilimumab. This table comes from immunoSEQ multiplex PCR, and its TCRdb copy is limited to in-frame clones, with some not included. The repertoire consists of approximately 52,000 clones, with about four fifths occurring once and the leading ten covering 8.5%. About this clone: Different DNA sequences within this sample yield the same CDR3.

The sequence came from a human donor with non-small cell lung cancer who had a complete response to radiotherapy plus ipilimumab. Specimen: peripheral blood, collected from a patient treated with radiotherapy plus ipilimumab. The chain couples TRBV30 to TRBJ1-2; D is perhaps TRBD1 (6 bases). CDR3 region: CAWSVRDTYGYTF. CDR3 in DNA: TGTGCCTGGAGTGTACGGGACACTTATGGCTACACCTTC. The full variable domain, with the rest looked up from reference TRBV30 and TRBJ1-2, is SQTIHQWPATLVQPVGSPLSLECTVEGTSNPNLYWYRQAAGRGLQLLFYSVGIGQISSEVPQNLSASRPQDRQFILSSKKLLLSDSGFYLCAWSVRDTYGYTFGSGTRLTVV.